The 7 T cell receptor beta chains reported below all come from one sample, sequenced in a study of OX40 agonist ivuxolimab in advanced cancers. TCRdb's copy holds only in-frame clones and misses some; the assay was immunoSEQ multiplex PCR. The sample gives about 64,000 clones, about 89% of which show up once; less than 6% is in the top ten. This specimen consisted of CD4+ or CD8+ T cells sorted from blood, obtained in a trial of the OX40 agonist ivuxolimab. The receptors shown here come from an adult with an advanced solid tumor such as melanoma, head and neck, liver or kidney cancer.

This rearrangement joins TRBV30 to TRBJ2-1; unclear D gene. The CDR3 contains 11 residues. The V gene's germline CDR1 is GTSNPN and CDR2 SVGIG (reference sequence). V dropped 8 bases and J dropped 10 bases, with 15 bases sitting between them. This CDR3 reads CATIGHNEQFF. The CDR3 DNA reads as TGTGCCACGATTGGGCATAACGAGCAGTTCTTC.

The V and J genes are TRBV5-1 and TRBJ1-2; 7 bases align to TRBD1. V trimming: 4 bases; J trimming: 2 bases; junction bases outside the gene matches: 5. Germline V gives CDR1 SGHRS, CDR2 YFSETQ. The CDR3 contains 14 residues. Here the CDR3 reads CASSTTGENYGYTF. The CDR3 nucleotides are TGCGCCAGCAGCACAACAGGGGAGAACTATGGCTACACCTTC. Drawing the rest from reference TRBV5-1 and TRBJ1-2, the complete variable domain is KAGVTQTPRYLIKTRGQQVTLSCSPISGHRSVSWYQQTPGQGLQFLFEYFSETQRNKGNFPGRFSGRQFSNSRSEMNVSTLELGDSALYLCASSTTGENYGYTFGSGTRLTVV.

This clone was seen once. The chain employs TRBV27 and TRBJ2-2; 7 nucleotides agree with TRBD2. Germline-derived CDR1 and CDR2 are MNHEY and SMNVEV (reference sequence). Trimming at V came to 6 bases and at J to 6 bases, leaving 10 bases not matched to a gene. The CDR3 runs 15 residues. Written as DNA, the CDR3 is TGTGCCAGCAGCCAAGGGACTACCATTGCCGGGGAGCTGTTTTTT. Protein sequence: CASSQGTTIAGELFF.

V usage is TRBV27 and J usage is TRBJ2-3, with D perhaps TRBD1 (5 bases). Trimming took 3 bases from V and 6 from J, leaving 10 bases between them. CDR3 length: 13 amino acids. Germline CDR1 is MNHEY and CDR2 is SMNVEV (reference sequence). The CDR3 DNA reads TGTGCCAGCAGTTTCACGAACAGGGATACGCAGTATTTT. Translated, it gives CASSFTNRDTQYF.

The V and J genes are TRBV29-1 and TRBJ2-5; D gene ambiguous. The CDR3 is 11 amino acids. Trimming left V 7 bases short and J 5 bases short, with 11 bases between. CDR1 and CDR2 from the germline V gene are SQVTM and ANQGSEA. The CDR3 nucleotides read TGCAGCGCTTCCGACTGGGAGACCCAGTACTTC. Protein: CSASDWETQYF.

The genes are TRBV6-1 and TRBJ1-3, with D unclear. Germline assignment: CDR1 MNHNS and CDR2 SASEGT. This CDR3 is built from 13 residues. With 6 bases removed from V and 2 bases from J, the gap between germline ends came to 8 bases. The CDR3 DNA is TGTGCCAGCAGACAATCGGCTGGAAACACCATATATTTT. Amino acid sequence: CASRQSAGNTIYF.

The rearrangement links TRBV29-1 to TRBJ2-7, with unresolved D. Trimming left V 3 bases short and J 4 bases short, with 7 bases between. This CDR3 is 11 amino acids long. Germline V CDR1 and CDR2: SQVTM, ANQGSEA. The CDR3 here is CSVDEGYEQYF. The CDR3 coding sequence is TGCAGCGTTGATGAAGGGTACGAGCAGTACTTC.